This T cell receptor (beta chain) appears in the sequencing data of a study of response to subunit inactivated influenza vaccine (dated by TCRdb to the late 2010s). A note on the overall study: Deep quantitative profiling of the T cell receptor repertoire was used in the study to follow responses to a trivalent subunit inactivated influenza vaccine.

Study-wide conclusions, independent of this receptor: The authors suggested that each seasonal influenza vaccination may recruit only a limited number of new T cells.

As for this clonotype: The antigen this receptor binds is unknown. No base-level quality is on record; no much larger clone is a single base apart.

Libraries were made using RT-PCR. Sequencing was carried out with an Illumina HiSeq 2500. TCRdb's own reprocessing of the public reads used fastp at Q25 and MiXCR and kept productive beta chains. For every CDR3 protein sequence, its rows merge into one entry that carries the most common genes and DNA. For this sample there are around 750,000 distinct CDR3 sequences; around 21% appear just once. About a tenth of the sample belongs to the ten largest clones. The sequence was collected from a man aged 45-60 years who received an inactivated influenza vaccine. Donor details come from another sample of the same person, matched by shared clones. Material: PBMCs from blood, obtained 5 days after vaccination.

The nucleotides are TGCGCCAGCAGCCAAGATAGGGGGGGAGGCTCTGGAAACACCATATATTTT. This encodes CASSQDRGGGSGNTIYF. Recombination joined TRBV4-3 with TRBJ1-3, with a tentative D gene TRBD1 over 6 matching bases. The CDR3, cysteine through phenylalanine, is 17 amino acids long. Only the CDR3 region is kept as DNA, spanning 51 bases read in frame from base 1. The germline V gene supplies CDR1 LGHNA and CDR2 YSLEER. V was cut back by 0 bases and J by 0 bases, leaving a gap of 12 bases between them.